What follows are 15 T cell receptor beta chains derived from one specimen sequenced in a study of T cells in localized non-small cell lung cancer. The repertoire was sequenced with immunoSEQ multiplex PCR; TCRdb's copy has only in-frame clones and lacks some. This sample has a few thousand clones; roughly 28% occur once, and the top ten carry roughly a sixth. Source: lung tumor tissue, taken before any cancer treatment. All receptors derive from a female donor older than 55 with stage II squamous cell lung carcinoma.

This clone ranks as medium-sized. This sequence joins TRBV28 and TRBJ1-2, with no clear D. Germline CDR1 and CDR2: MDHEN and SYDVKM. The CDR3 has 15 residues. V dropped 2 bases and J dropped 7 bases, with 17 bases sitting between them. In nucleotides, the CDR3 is TGTGCCAGCAGTTTAAGAGGTCCGGGAAGTCGTGGCTACACCTTC. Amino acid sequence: CASSLRGPGSRGYTF.

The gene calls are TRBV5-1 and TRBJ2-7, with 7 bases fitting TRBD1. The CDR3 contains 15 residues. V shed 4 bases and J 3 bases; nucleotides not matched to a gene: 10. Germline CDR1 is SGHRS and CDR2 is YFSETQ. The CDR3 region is CASSQDATGNYEQYF. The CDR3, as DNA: TGCGCCAGCAGCCAAGATGCGACAGGGAACTACGAGCAGTACTTC.

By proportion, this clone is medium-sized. The CDR3 is CASSYSGVPTEAFF. DNA of the CDR3: TGTGCCAGCAGTTACTCAGGGGTGCCGACTGAAGCTTTCTTT. J is TRBJ1-1 and V is TRBV6-8; tentative D call: TRBD1 (5 bases). Germline V lookup: CDR1 MNHGY, CDR2 SAAAGT. The CDR3 length is 14 residues. The V end lost 0 bases, the J end lost 5 bases, and 10 bases lay between the germline ends.

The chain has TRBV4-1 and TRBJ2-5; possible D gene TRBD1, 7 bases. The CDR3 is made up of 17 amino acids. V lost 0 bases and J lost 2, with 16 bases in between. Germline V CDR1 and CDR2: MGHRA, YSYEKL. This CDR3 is CASSQDWRGLPQETQYF. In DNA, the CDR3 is TGCGCCAGCAGCCAAGATTGGAGGGGGCTACCTCAAGAGACCCAGTACTTC.

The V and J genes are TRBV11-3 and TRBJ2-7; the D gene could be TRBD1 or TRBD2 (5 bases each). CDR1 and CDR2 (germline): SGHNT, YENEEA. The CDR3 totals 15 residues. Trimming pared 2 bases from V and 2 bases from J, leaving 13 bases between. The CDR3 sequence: CASSLLPQGPYEQYF. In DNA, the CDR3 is TGTGCCAGCAGCTTATTACCCCAGGGACCCTACGAGCAGTACTTC.

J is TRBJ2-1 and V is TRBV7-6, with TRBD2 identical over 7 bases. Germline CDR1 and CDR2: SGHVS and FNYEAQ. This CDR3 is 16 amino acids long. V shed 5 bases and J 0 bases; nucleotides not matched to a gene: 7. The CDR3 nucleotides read TGTGCCAGCAGCGACAGCGGGGTAAACTCCTACAATGAGCAGTTCTTC. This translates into CASSDSGVNSYNEQFF.

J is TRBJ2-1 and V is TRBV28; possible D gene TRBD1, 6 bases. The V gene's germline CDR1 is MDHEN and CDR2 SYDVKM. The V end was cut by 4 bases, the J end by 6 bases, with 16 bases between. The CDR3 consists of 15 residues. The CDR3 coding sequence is TGTGCCAGCAGTTCCGACCAAGGGGGATCCAATGAGCAGTTCTTC. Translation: CASSSDQGGSNEQFF.

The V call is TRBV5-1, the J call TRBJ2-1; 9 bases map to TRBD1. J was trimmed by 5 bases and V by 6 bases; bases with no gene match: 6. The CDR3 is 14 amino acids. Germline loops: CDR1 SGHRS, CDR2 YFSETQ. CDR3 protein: CASNRGQGDNEQFF. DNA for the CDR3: TGCGCCAGCAACCGGGGACAGGGTGACAATGAGCAGTTCTTC.

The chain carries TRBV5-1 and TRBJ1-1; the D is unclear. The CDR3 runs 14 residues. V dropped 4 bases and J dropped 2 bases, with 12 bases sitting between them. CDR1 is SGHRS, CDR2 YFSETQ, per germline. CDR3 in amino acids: CASSPDSYNTEAFF. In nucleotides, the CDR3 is TGCGCCAGCAGCCCGGACTCTTATAACACTGAAGCTTTCTTT.

CDR3 protein: CASSSLWVQGSYTF. CDR3 in DNA: TGTGCCAGCAGCTCCTTGTGGGTACAGGGTTCGTACACCTTC. This sequence joins TRBV11-3 and TRBJ1-2; D perhaps matches TRBD1 (6 bases). Germline CDR1 is SGHNT and CDR2 is YENEEA. The CDR3 extends over 14 amino acids. V lost 4 bases, J lost 11 bases, and 20 bases lay in between. Looking up the rest from reference TRBV11-3 and TRBJ1-2 gives the full variable domain: EAGVVQSPRYKIIEKKQPVAFWCNPISGHNTLYWYLQNLGQGPELLIRYENEEAVDDSQLPKDRFSAERLKGVDSTLKIQPAELGDSAVYLCASSSLWVQGSYTFGSGTRLTVV.

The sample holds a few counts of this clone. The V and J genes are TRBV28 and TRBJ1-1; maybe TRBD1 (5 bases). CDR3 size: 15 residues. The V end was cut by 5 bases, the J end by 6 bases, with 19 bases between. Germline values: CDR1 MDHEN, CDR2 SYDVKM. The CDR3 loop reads CASSLGPLWGSEAFF. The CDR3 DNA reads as TGTGCCAGCAGTCTAGGACCGTTGTGGGGGTCTGAAGCTTTCTTT.

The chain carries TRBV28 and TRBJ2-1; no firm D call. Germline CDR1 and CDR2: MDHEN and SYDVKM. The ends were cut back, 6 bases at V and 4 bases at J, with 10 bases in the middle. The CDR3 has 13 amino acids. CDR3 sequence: CASRLAGYNEQFF. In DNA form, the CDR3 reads TGTGCCAGCAGACTCGCCGGTTACAATGAGCAGTTCTTC. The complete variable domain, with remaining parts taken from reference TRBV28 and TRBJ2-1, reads DVKVTQSSRYLVKRTGEKVFLECVQDMDHENMFWYRQDPGLGLRLIYFSYDVKMKEKGDIPEGYSVSREKKERFSLILESASTNQTSMYLCASRLAGYNEQFFGPGTRLTVL.

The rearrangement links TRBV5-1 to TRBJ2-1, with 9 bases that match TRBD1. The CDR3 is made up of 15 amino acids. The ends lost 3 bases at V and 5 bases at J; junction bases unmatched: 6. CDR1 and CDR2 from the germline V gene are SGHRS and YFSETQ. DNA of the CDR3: TGCGCCAGCAGCTCTACAGGGGGCGTAGACAATGAGCAGTTCTTC. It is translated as CASSSTGGVDNEQFF.

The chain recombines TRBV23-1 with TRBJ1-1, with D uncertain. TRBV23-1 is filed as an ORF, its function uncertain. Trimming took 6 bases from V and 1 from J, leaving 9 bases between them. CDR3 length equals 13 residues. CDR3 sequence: CASSPTANTEAFF. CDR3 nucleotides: TGCGCCAGCAGCCCTACAGCGAACACTGAAGCTTTCTTT.

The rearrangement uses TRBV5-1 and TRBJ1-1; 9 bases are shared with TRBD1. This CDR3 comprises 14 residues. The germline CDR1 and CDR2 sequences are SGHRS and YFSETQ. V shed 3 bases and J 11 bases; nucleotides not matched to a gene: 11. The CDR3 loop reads CASSSTGTGRVAFF. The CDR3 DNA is TGCGCCAGCAGCTCGACCGGGACAGGGAGGGTGGCTTTCTTT.